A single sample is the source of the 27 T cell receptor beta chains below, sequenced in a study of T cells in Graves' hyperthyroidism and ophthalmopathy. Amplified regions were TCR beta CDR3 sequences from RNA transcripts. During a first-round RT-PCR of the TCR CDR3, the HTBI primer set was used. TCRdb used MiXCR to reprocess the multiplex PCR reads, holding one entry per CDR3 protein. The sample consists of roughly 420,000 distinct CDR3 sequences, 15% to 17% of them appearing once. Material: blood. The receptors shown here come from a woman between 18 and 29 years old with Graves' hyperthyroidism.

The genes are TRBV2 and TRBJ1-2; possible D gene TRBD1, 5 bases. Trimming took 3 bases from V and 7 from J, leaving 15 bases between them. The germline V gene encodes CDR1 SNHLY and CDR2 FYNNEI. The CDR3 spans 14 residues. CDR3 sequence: CASSDSREVRGYTF. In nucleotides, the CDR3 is TGTGCCAGCAGTGATAGCAGGGAGGTCCGTGGCTACACCTTC.

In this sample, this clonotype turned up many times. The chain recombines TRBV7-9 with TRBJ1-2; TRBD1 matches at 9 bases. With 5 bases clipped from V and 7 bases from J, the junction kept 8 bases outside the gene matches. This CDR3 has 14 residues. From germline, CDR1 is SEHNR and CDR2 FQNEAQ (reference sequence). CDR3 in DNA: TGTGCCAGCAGCCCCCGGGACAGGGTCTTTGGCTACACCTTC. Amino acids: CASSPRDRVFGYTF.

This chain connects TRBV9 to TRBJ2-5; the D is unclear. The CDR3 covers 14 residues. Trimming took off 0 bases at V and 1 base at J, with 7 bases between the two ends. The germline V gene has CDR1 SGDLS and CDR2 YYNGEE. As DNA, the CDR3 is TGTGCCAGCAGCGTAGGCCAGACCCAAGAGACCCAGTACTTC. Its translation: CASSVGQTQETQYF.

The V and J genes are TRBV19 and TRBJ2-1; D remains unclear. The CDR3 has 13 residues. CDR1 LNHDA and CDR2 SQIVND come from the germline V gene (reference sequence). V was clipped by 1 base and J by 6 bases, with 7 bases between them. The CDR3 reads CASSIGPRNEQFF. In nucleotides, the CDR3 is TGTGCCAGTAGTATAGGGCCTCGCAATGAGCAGTTCTTC.

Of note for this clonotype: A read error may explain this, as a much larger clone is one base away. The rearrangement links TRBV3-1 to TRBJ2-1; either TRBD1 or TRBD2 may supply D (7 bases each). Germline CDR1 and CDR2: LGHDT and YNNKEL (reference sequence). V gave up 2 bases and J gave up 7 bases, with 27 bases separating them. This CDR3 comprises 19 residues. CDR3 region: CASSQTRAGGMAGANEQFF. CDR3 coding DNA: TGTGCCAGCAGCCAAACAAGGGCAGGGGGTATGGCGGGAGCGAATGAGCAGTTCTTC.

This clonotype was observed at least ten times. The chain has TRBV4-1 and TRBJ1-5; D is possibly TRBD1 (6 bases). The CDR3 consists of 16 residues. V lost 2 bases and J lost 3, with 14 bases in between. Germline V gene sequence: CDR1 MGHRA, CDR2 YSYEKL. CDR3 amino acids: CASSQFQGLHNQPQHF. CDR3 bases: TGCGCCAGCAGCCAATTCCAGGGGCTCCACAATCAGCCCCAGCATTTT.

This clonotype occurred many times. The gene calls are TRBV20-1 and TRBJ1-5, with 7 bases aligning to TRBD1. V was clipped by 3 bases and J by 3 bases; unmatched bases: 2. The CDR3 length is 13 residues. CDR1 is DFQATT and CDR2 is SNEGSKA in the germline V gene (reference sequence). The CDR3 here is CSASGQVNQPQHF. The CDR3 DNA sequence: TGCAGTGCTAGTGGACAGGTCAATCAGCCCCAGCATTTT.

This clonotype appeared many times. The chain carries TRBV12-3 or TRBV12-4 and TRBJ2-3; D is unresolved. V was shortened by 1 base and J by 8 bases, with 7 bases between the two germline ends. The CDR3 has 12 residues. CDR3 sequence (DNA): TGTGCCAGCAGTTTAGGGCGTGGTACGCAGTATTTT. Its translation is CASSLGRGTQYF.

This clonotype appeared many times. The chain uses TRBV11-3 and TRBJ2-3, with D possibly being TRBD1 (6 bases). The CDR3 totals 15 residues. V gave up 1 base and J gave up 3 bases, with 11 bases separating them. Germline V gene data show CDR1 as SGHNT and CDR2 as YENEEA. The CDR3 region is CASSLGTGNTDTQYF. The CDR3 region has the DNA TGTGCCAGCAGCTTAGGTACAGGGAATACAGATACGCAGTATTTT.

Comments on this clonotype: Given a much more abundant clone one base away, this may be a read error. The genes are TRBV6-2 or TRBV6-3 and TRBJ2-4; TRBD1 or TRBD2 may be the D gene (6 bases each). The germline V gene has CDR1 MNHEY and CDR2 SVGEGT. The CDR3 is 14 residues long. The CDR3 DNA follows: TGTGCCAGCAGTTACCGCGAAGGGGGGAACACTCAGTACTTC. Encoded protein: CASSYREGGNTQYF.

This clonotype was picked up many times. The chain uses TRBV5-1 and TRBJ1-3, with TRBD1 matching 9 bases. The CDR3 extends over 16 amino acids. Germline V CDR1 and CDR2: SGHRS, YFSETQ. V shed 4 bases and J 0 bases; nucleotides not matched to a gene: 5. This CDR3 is CASSPGQGNSGNTIYF. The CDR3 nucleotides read TGCGCCAGCAGCCCAGGACAGGGGAACTCTGGAAACACCATATATTTT.

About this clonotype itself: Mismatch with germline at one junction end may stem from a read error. The CDR3 coding sequence is TGTGCCTGGAGTTCTTCCTACGAGCAGTGCTTC. Encoded protein: CAWSSSYEQCF. The genes are TRBV30 and TRBJ2-7; D is uncertain. Per germline, CDR1 GTSNPN and CDR2 SVGIG (reference sequence). The CDR3 runs 11 residues. Using reference TRBV30 and TRBJ2-7 for the parts outside the CDR3, the full variable domain is SQTIHQWPATLVQPVGSPLSLECTVEGTSNPNLYWYRQAAGRGLQLLFYSVGIGQISSEVPQNLSASRPQDRQFILSSKKLLLSDSGFYLCAWSSSYEQCFGPGTRLTVT.

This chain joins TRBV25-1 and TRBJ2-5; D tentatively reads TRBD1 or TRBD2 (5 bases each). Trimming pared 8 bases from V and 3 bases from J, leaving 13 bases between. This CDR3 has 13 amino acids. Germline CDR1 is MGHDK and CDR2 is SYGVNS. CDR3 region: CASWGIGEETQYF. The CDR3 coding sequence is TGTGCCAGCTGGGGGATTGGGGAAGAGACCCAGTACTTC.

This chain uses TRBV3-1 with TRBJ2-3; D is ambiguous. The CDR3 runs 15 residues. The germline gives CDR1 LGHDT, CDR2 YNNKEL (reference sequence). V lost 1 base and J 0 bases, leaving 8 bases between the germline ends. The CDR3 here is CASSQAHPSTDTQYF. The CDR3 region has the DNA TGTGCCAGCAGCCAAGCCCACCCCAGCACAGATACGCAGTATTTT.

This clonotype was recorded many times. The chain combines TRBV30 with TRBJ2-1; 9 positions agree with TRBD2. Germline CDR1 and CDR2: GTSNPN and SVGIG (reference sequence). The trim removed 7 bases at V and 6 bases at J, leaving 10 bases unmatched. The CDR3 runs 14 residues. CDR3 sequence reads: CALSGGRETNEQFF. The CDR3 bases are TGTGCCTTATCCGGCGGGAGGGAGACCAATGAGCAGTTCTTC.

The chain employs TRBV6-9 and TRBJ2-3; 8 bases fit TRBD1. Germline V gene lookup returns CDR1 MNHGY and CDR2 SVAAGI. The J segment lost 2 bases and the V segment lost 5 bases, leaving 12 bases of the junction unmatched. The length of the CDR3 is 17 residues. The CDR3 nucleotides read TGTGCCAGCAGTCATGGAACCGGGACAGGTGCCACAGATACGCAGTATTTT. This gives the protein CASSHGTGTGATDTQYF.

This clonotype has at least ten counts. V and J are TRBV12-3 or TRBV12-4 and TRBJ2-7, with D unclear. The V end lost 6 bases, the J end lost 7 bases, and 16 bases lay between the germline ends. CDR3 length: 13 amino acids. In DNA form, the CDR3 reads TGTGCCAGCAGCCGTGGTTCGGCCCCGGAGCAGTACTTC. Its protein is CASSRGSAPEQYF.

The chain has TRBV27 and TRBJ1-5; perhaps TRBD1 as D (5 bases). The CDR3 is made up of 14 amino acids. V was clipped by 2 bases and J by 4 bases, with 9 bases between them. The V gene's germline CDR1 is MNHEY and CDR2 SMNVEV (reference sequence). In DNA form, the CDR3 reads TGTGCCAGCAGTTTAGAGGGGCAGAATCAGCCCCAGCATTTT. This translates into CASSLEGQNQPQHF.

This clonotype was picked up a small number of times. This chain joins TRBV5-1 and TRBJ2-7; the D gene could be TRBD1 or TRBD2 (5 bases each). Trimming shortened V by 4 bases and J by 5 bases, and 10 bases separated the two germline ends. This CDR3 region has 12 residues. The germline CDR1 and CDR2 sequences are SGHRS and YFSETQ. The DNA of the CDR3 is TGCGCCAGCAGCGAGGGACCCCACGAGCAGTACTTC. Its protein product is CASSEGPHEQYF.

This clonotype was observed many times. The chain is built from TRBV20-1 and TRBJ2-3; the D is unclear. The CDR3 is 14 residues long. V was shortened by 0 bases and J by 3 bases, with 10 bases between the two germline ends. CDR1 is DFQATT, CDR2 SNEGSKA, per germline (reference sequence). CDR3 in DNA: TGCAGTGCTAGAGAGCTAGTCAGGACAGATACGCAGTATTTT. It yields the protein CSARELVRTDTQYF.

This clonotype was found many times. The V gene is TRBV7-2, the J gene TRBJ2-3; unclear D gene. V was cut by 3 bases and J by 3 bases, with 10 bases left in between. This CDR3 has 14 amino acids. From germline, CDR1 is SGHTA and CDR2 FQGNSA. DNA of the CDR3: TGTGCCAGCAGCTTCCAGCCCTGGACAGATACGCAGTATTTT. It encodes CASSFQPWTDTQYF.

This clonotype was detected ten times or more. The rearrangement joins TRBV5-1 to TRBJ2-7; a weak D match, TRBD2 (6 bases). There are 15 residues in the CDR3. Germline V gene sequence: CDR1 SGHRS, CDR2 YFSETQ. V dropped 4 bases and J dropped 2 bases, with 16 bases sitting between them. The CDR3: CASSSGTDFTYEQYF. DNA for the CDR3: TGCGCCAGCAGCAGTGGGACTGATTTTACCTACGAGCAGTACTTC.

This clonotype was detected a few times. The CDR3 DNA reads TGCGCCAGCAGCCAAAGAAAGATTAGGTGGGGGATTTTACCTATCTCTGGAAACACCATATATTTT. This encodes CASSQRKIRWGILPISGNTIYF. V usage is TRBV4-1 and J usage is TRBJ1-3, with D tentatively TRBD1 (5 bases). CDR3 length: 22 residues. Trimming took off 2 bases at V and 0 bases at J, with 29 bases between the two ends. Germline lookup yields CDR1 MGHRA and CDR2 YSYEKL.

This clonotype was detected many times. The CDR3 is CASRLWGADLSPGYTF. The CDR3 region has the DNA TGTGCCAGCAGACTATGGGGGGCAGACCTCTCCCCTGGCTACACCTTC. The chain has TRBV7-9 and TRBJ1-2, with a possible D match to TRBD1 (6 bases). Per the germline V gene, CDR1 is SEHNR and CDR2 is FQNEAQ (reference sequence). This CDR3 has 16 amino acids. Between the trimmed V and J ends, which lost 6 bases and 7 bases, there was a span of 24 bases.

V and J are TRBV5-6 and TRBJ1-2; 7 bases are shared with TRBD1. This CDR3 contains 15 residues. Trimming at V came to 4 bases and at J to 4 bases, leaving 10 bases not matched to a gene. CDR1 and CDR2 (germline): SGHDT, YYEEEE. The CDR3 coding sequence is TGTGCCAGCAGCAAGCGACAGGGAATCAGCTATGGCTACACCTTC. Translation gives CASSKRQGISYGYTF. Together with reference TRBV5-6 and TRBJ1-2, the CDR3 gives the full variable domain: DAGVTQSPTHLIKTRGQQVTLRCSPKSGHDTVSWYQQALGQGPQFIFQYYEEEERQRGNFPDRFSGHQFPNYSSELNVNALLLGDSALYLCASSKRQGISYGYTFGSGTRLTVV.

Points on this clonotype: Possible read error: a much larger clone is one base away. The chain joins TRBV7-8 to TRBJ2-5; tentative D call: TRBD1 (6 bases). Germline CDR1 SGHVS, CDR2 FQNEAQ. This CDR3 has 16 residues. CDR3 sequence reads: CAISLGGWALLETQYF. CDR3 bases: TGTGCCATCAGCTTAGGGGGTTGGGCATTGTTAGAGACCCAGTACTTC.

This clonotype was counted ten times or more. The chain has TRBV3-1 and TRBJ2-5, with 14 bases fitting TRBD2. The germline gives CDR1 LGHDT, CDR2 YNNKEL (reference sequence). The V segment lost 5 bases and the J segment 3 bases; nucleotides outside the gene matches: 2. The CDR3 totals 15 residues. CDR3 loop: CASSSTSGGEETQYF. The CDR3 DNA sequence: TGTGCCAGCAGCTCGACTAGCGGGGGGGAAGAGACCCAGTACTTC.